Each of the 26 T cell receptor beta chains below was sequenced from the same sample in a study of blood T cell repertoires in COVID-19 (dated by TCRdb to the early 2020s). Preparation of the library involved the immunoSEQ multiplex PCR assay. TCRdb holds this immuneACCESS table with in-frame rearrangements only. Some clones are missing; in checked studies, unresolved V genes explain under half, and the rest has no known cause. This sample comprises roughly 400,000 clones, 88% of them detected only once. Of the sample, 1.4% falls within the top ten clones. The source material was PBMCs or T cells enriched from blood (not recorded which). The receptors were sampled from a woman younger than 30 who had been exposed to COVID-19.

J is TRBJ2-1 and V is TRBV19, with 8 bases identical to TRBD2. Germline assignment: CDR1 LNHDA and CDR2 SQIVND (reference sequence). The ends lost 1 base at V and 10 bases at J; junction bases unmatched: 6. This CDR3 is built from 14 residues. The CDR3 region has the DNA TGTGCCAGTAGTATAGGGAGACTAGCGAGAGAGCAGTTCTTC. It encodes CASSIGRLAREQFF.

This clone was observed many times. The rearrangement joins TRBV6-5 to TRBJ1-4, with TRBD1 matching over 10 bases. The CDR3 runs 16 residues. V shed 0 bases and J 6 bases; nucleotides not matched to a gene: 4. Germline V gives CDR1 MNHEY, CDR2 SVGAGI. The chain's CDR3 is CASSYSPTGGDEKLFF. DNA for the CDR3: TGTGCCAGCAGTTACTCCCCGACAGGGGGCGATGAAAAACTGTTTTTT.

This clone was counted once. The J gene is TRBJ1-1, the V gene TRBV11-2, with D possibly TRBD1 on 5 matching bases. The CDR3 has 17 residues. The V end was cut by 6 bases, the J end by 0 bases, with 20 bases between. Germline lookup yields CDR1 SGHAT and CDR2 FQNNGV. The CDR3 region is CASSQGLRGEMNTEAFF. The CDR3 coding sequence is TGTGCCAGCAGTCAAGGGTTGCGGGGGGAAATGAACACTGAAGCTTTCTTT.

V usage is TRBV18 and J usage is TRBJ2-1; 8 nucleotides agree with TRBD2. CDR3 size: 16 residues. V lost 6 bases and J lost 3; bases outside the gene matches: 10. Germline lookup yields CDR1 KGHSH and CDR2 LQKENI. The CDR3 reads CASSPGLAVIYNEQFF. The CDR3 nucleotides are TGTGCCAGCTCCCCAGGACTAGCCGTAATCTACAATGAGCAGTTCTTC.

The V call is TRBV27, the J call TRBJ2-7, with 14 bases that match TRBD2. The CDR3 totals 17 residues. Germline loops: CDR1 MNHEY, CDR2 SMNVEV (reference sequence). With V trimmed by 1 base and J by 4 bases, 6 bases remained unmatched. The CDR3 nucleotides are TGTGCCAGCAGTTTATACCCGGGACTAGCGGGAGTTTACGAGCAGTACTTC. Amino acids: CASSLYPGLAGVYEQYF.

The chain couples TRBV12-3 or TRBV12-4 to TRBJ2-7; D gene ambiguous. V lost 4 bases, J lost 3 bases, and 4 bases lay in between. This CDR3 has 11 amino acids. The CDR3 loop reads CASSSIYEQYF. For the CDR3, the DNA is TGTGCCAGCAGTTCTATCTACGAGCAGTACTTC.

The chain has TRBV19 and TRBJ2-7; D remains unclear. This CDR3 comprises 13 residues. The ends were cut back, 5 bases at V and 0 bases at J, with 8 bases in the middle. Per the germline V gene, CDR1 is LNHDA and CDR2 is SQIVND (reference sequence). The CDR3 loop is CASSFAVSYEQYF. The CDR3 coding sequence is TGTGCCAGTAGTTTCGCGGTCTCCTACGAGCAGTACTTC.

The V and J genes are TRBV6-5 and TRBJ1-1; D is unresolved. Germline CDR1 MNHEY, CDR2 SVGAGI. V lost 7 bases and J lost 1, with 7 bases in between. The CDR3 covers 12 residues. The CDR3 protein is CASTAGNTEAFF. The CDR3 coding sequence is TGTGCCAGCACCGCGGGGAACACTGAAGCTTTCTTT.

The chain has TRBV12-3 or TRBV12-4 and TRBJ1-2; 10 bases are a match to TRBD1. The CDR3 sequence is 13 residues long. V dropped 5 bases and J dropped 7; count of bases not matched to a gene: 4. The CDR3 sequence is CASSPRQGAGYTF. The CDR3 DNA sequence: TGTGCCAGCAGTCCACGACAGGGGGCTGGCTACACCTTC.

This chain joins TRBV7-3 and TRBJ1-6; D gene uncertain. Per germline, CDR1 SGHTA and CDR2 FQGTGA. Trimming pared 0 bases from V and 7 bases from J, leaving 10 bases between. The CDR3 consists of 15 residues. The CDR3 DNA is TGTGCCAGCAGCTTAACTGGGCAAGAAAATTCACCCCTCCACTTT. It specifies CASSLTGQENSPLHF.

This chain links TRBV4-2 with TRBJ1-1; no firm D call. The CDR3 has 14 residues. The V end lost 0 bases, the J end lost 0 bases, and 5 bases lay between the germline ends. Looked up from germline, CDR1 is LGHNA and CDR2 is YNFKEQ. The CDR3 DNA follows: TGTGCCAGCAGCCAAGAACGGTTGAACACTGAAGCTTTCTTT. Residues: CASSQERLNTEAFF.

V and J are TRBV6-5 and TRBJ2-1; D is uncertain. Germline V gene data show CDR1 as MNHEY and CDR2 as SVGAGI. With 2 bases removed from V and 6 bases from J, the gap between germline ends came to 8 bases. The CDR3 is made up of 13 amino acids. The CDR3 region has the DNA TGTGCCAGCAGTTACGCAAGCACCAATGAGCAGTTCTTC. Translation: CASSYASTNEQFF.

This rearrangement joins TRBV27 to TRBJ1-1, with 9 positions matching TRBD1. With 5 bases clipped from V and 3 bases from J, the junction kept 13 bases outside the gene matches. CDR3 size: 17 residues. Germline loops: CDR1 MNHEY, CDR2 SMNVEV (reference sequence). CDR3 in DNA: TGTGCCAGCAGTCCTGTAATGGTCCGGGACAGGGACACTGAAGCTTTCTTT. Translating it yields CASSPVMVRDRDTEAFF.

The CDR3 loop reads CASNRDFPYNEQFF. The CDR3 region has the DNA TGTGCCAGTAACCGGGACTTCCCCTACAATGAGCAGTTCTTC. The chain uses TRBV19 and TRBJ2-1, with D maybe TRBD2 (6 bases). Germline assignment: CDR1 LNHDA and CDR2 SQIVND (reference sequence). The germline V and J ends were trimmed by 7 bases and 2 bases, with 12 bases remaining between them. The CDR3 has 14 amino acids.

The chain links TRBV3-1 (or the pseudogene TRBV3-2) to TRBJ2-1; no clear D. Trimming took 1 base from V and 9 from J, leaving 7 bases between them. Per the germline V gene, CDR1 is LGHDT and CDR2 is YNNKEL (reference sequence). The CDR3 has 12 residues. The CDR3 reads CASSQGGGEQFF. The DNA for the CDR3 is TGTGCCAGCAGCCAAGGAGGCGGTGAGCAGTTCTTC.

The gene calls are TRBV4-3 and TRBJ2-1, with D possibly being TRBD2 (7 bases). The V gene's germline CDR1 is LGHNA and CDR2 YSLEER. There are 15 residues in the CDR3. Trimming pared 0 bases from V and 7 bases from J, leaving 13 bases between. The CDR3 here is CASSQDWGGPNEQFF. CDR3 DNA: TGCGCCAGCAGCCAAGATTGGGGGGGCCCAAATGAGCAGTTCTTC.

V and J are TRBV3-1 (or the pseudogene TRBV3-2) and TRBJ2-3; D unclear. With 5 bases removed from V and 2 bases from J, the gap between germline ends came to 11 bases. The germline CDR1 and CDR2 sequences are LGHDT and YNNKEL (reference sequence). This CDR3 is built from 14 residues. CDR3 protein: CASSGLTYTDTQYF. The CDR3 coding sequence is TGTGCCAGCAGCGGGCTAACTTACACAGATACGCAGTATTTT.

The V and J genes are TRBV5-4 and TRBJ1-3; no firm D call. This CDR3 has 17 amino acids. Germline V gene lookup returns CDR1 SGHNT and CDR2 YYREEE (reference sequence). Trimming cost V 3 bases and J 3 bases, with 19 bases left between them. This chain's CDR3 is CASSSESQGRNGNTIYF. The CDR3 nucleotides are TGTGCCAGCAGCTCGGAGAGCCAAGGGAGGAATGGAAACACCATATATTTT.

This clone was seen only once. The chain couples TRBV6-5 to TRBJ2-7, with 10 bases identical to TRBD2. CDR1 is MNHEY, CDR2 SVGAGI, per germline. After removal of 6 bases from V and 3 bases from J, the junction contained 5 bases not matched to a gene. The CDR3 has 14 amino acids. The CDR3 DNA follows: TGTGCCAGCAGGCCTAGCGGGAGTATCTACGAGCAGTACTTC. Translating gives CASRPSGSIYEQYF.

This chain connects TRBV7-2 to TRBJ2-3, with 11 bases matching TRBD2. The germline V gene has CDR1 SGHTA and CDR2 FQGNSA. V lost 1 base, J lost 4 bases, and 4 bases stayed unmatched. CDR3 size: 16 residues. The CDR3 bases are TGTGCCAGCAGCTTAGTAGGTAGCGGGAGGGCAGATACGCAGTATTTT. This codes for CASSLVGSGRADTQYF.

The rearrangement joins TRBV6-5 to TRBJ1-5, with D possibly TRBD1 on 6 matching bases. The V end was cut by 3 bases, the J end by 3 bases, with 12 bases between. The CDR3 has 15 residues. CDR1 and CDR2 from the germline V gene are MNHEY and SVGAGI. CDR3 DNA: TGTGCCAGCAGTTATCAACAGGGCCCCAATCAGCCCCAGCATTTT. Translation: CASSYQQGPNQPQHF.

This clone was detected once. This rearrangement joins TRBV7-9 to TRBJ1-1; TRBD1 matches at 8 bases. The V gene end was trimmed by 1 base and the J gene end by 0 bases; junction bases not matched to a gene: 4. The CDR3 consists of 16 residues. Germline V gene sequence: CDR1 SEHNR, CDR2 FQNEAQ (reference sequence). The chain's CDR3 is CASSLEDRDMNTEAFF. The CDR3 bases are TGTGCCAGCAGCTTAGAGGACAGGGACATGAACACTGAAGCTTTCTTT. The whole variable domain, remainder taken from reference TRBV7-9 and TRBJ1-1, is DTGVSQNPRHKITKRGQNVTFRCDPISEHNRLYWYRQTLGQGPEFLTYFQNEAQLEKSRLLSDRFSAERPKGSFSTLEIQRTEQGDSAMYLCASSLEDRDMNTEAFFGQGTRLTVV.

The rearrangement joins TRBV7-8 to TRBJ2-1; no reliable D call. The length of the CDR3 is 13 residues. V was pared by 1 base and J by 7 bases, with 8 bases between. Germline V CDR1 and CDR2: SGHVS, FQNEAQ. Here the CDR3 DNA reads TGTGCCAGCAGCTTAGTTATTGTAAATGAGCAGTTCTTC. It specifies CASSLVIVNEQFF.

This rearrangement joins TRBV25-1 to TRBJ2-7, with D possibly being TRBD2 (5 bases). The CDR3 is 14 residues long. The V end was cut by 5 bases, the J end by 4 bases, with 15 bases between. Germline lookup yields CDR1 MGHDK and CDR2 SYGVNS. Here the CDR3 reads CASSSHGKGYEQYF. The CDR3 bases are TGTGCCAGCAGTTCCCACGGGAAGGGTTACGAGCAGTACTTC.

This chain connects TRBV5-1 to TRBJ2-7, with TRBD2 matching 9 bases. V trimming: 1 base; J trimming: 4 bases; junction bases outside the gene matches: 6. From germline, CDR1 is SGHRS and CDR2 YFSETQ. The CDR3 has 15 amino acids. The CDR3 nucleotides are TGCGCCAGCAGCTTGCTGGGTAGCGGGGGATACGAGCAGTACTTC. It encodes CASSLLGSGGYEQYF.

V is TRBV4-3 and J is TRBJ2-1; 8 nucleotides align to TRBD2. The V and J ends lost 3 bases and 6 bases, in that order; junction bases with no gene match: 7. Germline V CDR1 and CDR2: LGHNA, YSLEER. This CDR3 spans 15 amino acids. DNA of the CDR3: TGCGCCAGCAGCCATCTAATAGCGGGGTTCAATGAGCAGTTCTTC. Translation gives CASSHLIAGFNEQFF.